This T cell receptor (beta chain) was retrieved from a study of identical twins. The CDR3 extends over 17 amino acids. CDR1 SGHAT and CDR2 FQNNGV come from the germline V gene. V lost 4 bases and J lost 2, with 19 bases in between. MiXCR, run by TCRdb on the 5' RACE reads, gives a single entry per CDR3 protein. The sample holds 350,000 to 450,000 distinct CDR3 sequences, 18% seen once. This TCR derives from a man between 45 and 60 years old in good health. V and J are TRBV11-2 and TRBJ2-3; possibly TRBD1 for D (5 bases). Sequenced material: naive T cells sorted from blood. This CDR3 reads CASSSYSTGAVTDTQYF. The CDR3 DNA is TGTGCCAGCAGCTCGTACTCTACTGGGGCGGTCACAGATACGCAGTATTTT. Filled out from reference TRBV11-2 and TRBJ2-3, the complete variable domain reads EAGVAQSPRYKIIEKRQSVAFWCNPISGHATLYWYQQILGQGPKLLIQFQNNGVVDDSQLPKDRFSAERLKGVDSTLKIQPAKLEDSAVYLCASSSYSTGAVTDTQYFGPGTRLTVL.